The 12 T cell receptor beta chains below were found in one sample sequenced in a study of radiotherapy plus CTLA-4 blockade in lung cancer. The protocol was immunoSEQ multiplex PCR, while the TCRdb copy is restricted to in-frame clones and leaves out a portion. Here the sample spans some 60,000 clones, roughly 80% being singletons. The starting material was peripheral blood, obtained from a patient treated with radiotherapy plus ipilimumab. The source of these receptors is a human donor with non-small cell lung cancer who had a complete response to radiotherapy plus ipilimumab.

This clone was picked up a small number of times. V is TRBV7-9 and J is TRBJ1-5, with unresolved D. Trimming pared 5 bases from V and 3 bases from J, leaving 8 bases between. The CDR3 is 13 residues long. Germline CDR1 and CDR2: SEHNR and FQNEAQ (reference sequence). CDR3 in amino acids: CASSRQTNQPQHF. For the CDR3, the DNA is TGTGCCAGCAGCAGACAAACCAATCAGCCCCAGCATTTT.

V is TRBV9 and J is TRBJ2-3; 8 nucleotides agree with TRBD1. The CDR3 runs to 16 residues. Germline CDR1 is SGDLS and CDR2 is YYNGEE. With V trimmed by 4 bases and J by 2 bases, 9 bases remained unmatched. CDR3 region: CASSYRTGWVTDTQYF. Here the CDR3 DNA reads TGTGCCAGCAGCTACCGGACAGGGTGGGTCACAGATACGCAGTATTTT.

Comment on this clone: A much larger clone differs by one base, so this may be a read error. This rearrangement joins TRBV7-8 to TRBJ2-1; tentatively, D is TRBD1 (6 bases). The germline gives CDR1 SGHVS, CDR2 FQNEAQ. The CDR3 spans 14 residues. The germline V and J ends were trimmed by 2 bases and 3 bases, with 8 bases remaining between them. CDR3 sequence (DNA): TGTGCCAGCAGCTTACAGGGGAACTACAATGAGCAGTTCTTC. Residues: CASSLQGNYNEQFF.

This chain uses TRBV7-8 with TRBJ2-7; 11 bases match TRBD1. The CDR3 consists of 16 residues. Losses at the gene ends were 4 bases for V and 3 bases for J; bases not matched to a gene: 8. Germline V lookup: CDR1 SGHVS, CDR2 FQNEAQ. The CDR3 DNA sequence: TGTGCCAGCAGCTCACCGGGACAGGGGGTTTTCTACGAGCAGTACTTC. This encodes CASSSPGQGVFYEQYF.

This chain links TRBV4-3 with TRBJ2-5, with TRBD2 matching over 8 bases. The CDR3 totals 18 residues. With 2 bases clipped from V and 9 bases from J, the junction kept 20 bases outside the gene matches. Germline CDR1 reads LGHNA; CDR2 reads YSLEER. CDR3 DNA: TGCGCCAGCAGCCAAACCGATCCGACCGGGACTAGTAACTCCGCCCAGTACTTC. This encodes CASSQTDPTGTSNSAQYF.

CDR3 sequence: CSVVGTAGHGYTF. CDR3 DNA sequence: TGCAGCGTTGTGGGGACAGCCGGGCATGGCTACACCTTC. The chain joins TRBV29-1 to TRBJ1-2; 7 nucleotides align to TRBD1. The CDR3 length is 13 residues. V shed 4 bases, J shed 6 bases, and the junction held 8 bases outside the gene matches. The germline gives CDR1 SQVTM, CDR2 ANQGSEA.

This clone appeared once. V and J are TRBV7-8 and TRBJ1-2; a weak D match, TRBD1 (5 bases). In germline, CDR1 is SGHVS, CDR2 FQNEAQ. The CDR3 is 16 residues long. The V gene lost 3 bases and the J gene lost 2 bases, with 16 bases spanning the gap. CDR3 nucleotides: TGTGCCAGCAGCTTGGCCTCCGGGACTGCAAACTATGGCTACACCTTC. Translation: CASSLASGTANYGYTF.

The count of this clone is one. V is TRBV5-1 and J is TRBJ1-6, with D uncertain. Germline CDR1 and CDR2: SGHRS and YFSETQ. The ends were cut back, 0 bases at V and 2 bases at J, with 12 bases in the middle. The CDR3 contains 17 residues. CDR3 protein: CASSLAPLTTYNSPLHF. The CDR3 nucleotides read TGCGCCAGCAGCTTGGCCCCCCTGACTACCTATAATTCACCCCTCCACTTT.

The chain's CDR3 is CASRWTGGGYGYTF. The CDR3 coding sequence is TGTGCCAGTAGGTGGACAGGGGGGGGCTATGGCTACACCTTC. V usage is TRBV19 and J usage is TRBJ1-2, with 10 bases fitting TRBD1. Germline CDR1 and CDR2: LNHDA and SQIVND (reference sequence). CDR3 length: 14 residues. J lost 4 bases, V lost 6 bases, and 5 bases had no gene match.

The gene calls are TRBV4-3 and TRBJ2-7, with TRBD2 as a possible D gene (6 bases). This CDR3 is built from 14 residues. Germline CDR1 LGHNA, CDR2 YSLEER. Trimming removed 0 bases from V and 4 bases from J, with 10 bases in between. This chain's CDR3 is CASSQEGGYYEQYF. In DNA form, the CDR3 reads TGCGCCAGCAGCCAAGAGGGAGGCTATTACGAGCAGTACTTC.

The CDR3 here is CAWGWGQGYYEQYF. The CDR3, as DNA: TGTGCCTGGGGCTGGGGACAGGGATACTACGAGCAGTACTTC. The gene calls are TRBV30 and TRBJ2-7; 9 bases map to TRBD1. V trimming: 5 bases; J trimming: 3 bases; junction bases outside the gene matches: 8. Germline V CDR1 and CDR2: GTSNPN, SVGIG (reference sequence). CDR3 length: 14 amino acids.

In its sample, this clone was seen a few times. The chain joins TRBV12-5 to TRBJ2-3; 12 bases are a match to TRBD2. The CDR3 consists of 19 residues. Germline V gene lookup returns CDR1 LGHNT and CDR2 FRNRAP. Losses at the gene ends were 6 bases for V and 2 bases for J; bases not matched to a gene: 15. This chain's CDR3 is CASGRTGSSGGAITDTQYF. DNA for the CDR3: TGTGCTAGTGGCCGGACAGGATCTAGCGGGGGGGCCATCACAGATACGCAGTATTTT.